The entry below describes one T cell receptor (beta chain). The target antigen is unknown. Germline V gene sequence: CDR1 SGHTS, CDR2 YDEGEE. Trimming at V came to 3 bases and at J to 6 bases, leaving 4 bases not matched to a gene. This CDR3 is built from 14 residues. The sample is drawn from a study of CD8 T cells in Susac syndrome. Broader study findings: Acknowledgment was made by the study that its TCR sequencing and HLA analysis involved a relatively small number of individuals.

CD8+ and CD4+ T cells from blood underwent TCR beta sequencing, which was carried out in a high-throughput format. Both CD4+ and CD8+ T cells were negatively isolated, and TEMRA cells underwent FACS enrichment. Random hexamers served to reverse transcribe roughly 0.45 to 1 ug RNA. immunoSEQ multiplex PCR amplified TCR beta CDR3 across 54 Vbeta, 13 Jbeta. TCRdb redid the calling of the immunoSEQ multiplex PCR reads with MiXCR, one entry per CDR3 protein. The profile covers around 69,000 distinct CDR3 sequences, with about 94% appearing a single time and 0.35% to 0.55% taken by the ten largest. The rearrangement uses TRBV5-8 and TRBJ1-1; 11 bases map to TRBD1. Specimen: CD8+ T cells from PBMCs. The clonotype comes from a human donor with Susac syndrome. This CDR3 is CASSWGQGVSEAFF. The CDR3 nucleotides read TGTGCCAGCAGCTGGGGACAGGGGGTTTCTGAAGCTTTCTTT.